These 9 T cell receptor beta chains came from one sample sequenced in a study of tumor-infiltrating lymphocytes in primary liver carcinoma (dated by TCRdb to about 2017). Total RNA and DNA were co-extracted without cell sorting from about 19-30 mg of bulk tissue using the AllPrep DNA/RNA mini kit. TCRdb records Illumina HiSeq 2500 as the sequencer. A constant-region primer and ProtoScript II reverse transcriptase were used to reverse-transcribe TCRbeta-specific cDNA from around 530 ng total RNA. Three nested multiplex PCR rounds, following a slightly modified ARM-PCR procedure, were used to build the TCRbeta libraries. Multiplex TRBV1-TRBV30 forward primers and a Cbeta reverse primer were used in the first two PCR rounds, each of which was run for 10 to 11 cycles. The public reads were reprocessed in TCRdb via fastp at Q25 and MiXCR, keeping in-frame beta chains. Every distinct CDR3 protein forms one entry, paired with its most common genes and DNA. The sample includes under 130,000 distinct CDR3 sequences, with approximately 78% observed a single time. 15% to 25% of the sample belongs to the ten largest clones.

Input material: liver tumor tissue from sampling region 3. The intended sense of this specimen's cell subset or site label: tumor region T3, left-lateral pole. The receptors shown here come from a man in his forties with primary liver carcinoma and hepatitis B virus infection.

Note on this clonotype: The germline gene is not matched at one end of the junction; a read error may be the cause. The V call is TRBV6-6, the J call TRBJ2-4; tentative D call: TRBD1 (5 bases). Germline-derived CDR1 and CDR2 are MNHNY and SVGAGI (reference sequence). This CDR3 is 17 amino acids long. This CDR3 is CASSHSMSGIAKNIQYF. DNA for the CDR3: TGTGCCAGCAGTCACTCGATGTCAGGGATCGCCAAAAATATTCAGTACTTC.

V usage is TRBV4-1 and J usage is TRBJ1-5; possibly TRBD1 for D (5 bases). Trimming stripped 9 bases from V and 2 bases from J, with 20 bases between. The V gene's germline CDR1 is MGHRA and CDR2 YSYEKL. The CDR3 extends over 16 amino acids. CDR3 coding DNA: TGCGCCAGTAGTCCCGTTGAGAGGGGTGGCAATCAGCCCCAGCATTTT. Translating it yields CASSPVERGGNQPQHF.

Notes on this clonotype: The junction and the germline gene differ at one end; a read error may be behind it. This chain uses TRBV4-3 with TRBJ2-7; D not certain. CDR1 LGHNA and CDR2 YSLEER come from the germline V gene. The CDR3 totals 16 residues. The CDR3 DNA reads TGCGCCAGCAGCCAAGAGGCGTGGAGCAGATACCACGAGCATTACTTC. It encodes CASSQEAWSRYHEHYF.

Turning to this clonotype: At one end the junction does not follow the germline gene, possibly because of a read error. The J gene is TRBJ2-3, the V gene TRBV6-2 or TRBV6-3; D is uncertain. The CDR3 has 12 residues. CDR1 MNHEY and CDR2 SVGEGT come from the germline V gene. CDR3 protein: CASRPPADRQYF. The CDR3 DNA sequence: TGTGCTAGCAGGCCCCCTGCGGATAGGCAGTATTTT.

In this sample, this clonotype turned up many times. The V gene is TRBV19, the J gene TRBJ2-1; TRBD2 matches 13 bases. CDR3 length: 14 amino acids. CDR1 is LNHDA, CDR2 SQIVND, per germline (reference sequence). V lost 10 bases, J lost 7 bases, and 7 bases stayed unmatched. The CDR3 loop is CATEPGLAGNEQFF. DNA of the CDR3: TGTGCCACCGAACCGGGACTAGCGGGAAATGAGCAGTTCTTC.

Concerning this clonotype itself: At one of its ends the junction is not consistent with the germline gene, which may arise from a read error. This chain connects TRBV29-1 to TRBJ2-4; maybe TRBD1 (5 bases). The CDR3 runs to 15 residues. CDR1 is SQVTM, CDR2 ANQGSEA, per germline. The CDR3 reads CSVVDARAAINIQNF. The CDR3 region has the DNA TGCAGCGTTGTAGATGCCAGGGCGGCCATAAACATTCAGAACTTC.

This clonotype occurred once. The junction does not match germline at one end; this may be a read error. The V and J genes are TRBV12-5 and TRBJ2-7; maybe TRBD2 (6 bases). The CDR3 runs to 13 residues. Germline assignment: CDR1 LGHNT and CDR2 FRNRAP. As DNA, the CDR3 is TGTGCCAATGGGGGGACCGGTTCCTACGAGCATTACTTC. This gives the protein CANGGTGSYEHYF.

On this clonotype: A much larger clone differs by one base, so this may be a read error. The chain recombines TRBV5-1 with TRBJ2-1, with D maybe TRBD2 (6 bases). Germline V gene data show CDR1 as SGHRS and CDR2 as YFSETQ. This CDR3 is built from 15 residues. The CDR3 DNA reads TGCGCCAGCAGTCCTCTAGCGAACTCCTACGATGAGCAGTTCTTC. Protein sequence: CASSPLANSYDEQFF.

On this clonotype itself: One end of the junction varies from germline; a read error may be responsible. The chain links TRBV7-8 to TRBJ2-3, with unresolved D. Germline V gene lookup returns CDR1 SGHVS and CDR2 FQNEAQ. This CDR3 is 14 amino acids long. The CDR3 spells CASSSDWYEDTQYF. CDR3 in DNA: TGTGCCAGCAGCTCCGACTGGTACGAGGATACGCAGTACTTT.